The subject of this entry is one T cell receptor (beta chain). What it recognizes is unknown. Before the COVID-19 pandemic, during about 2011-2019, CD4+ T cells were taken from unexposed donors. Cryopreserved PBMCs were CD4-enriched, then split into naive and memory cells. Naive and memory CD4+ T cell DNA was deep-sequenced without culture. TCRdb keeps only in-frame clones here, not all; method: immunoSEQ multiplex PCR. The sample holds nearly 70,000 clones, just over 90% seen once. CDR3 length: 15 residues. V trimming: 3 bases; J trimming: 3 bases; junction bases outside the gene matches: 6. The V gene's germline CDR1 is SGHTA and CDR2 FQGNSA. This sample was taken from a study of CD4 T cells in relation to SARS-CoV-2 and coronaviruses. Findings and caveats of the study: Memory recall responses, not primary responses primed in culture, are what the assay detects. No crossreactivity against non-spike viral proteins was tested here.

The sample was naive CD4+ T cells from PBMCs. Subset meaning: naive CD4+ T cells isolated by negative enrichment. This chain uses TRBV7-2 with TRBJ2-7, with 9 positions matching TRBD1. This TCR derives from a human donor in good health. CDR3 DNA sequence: TGTGCCAGCAGCTTTTGGGACAGGGACGTCTACGAGCAGTACTTC. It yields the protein CASSFWDRDVYEQYF.